This TCR beta chain was obtained from a study of CD8+CD57+ T cells in acquired aplastic anemia. The wider study: Average DNA yield from sorted CD4+ and CD8+ cells was about 3 ug.

Researchers used genomic DNA as the template to profile TCR beta VDJ and CDR3. TCRdb reprocessed the reads via MiXCR and lists one record per CDR3 protein. The top ten hold 25% to 30% of the sample, which has roughly 120,000 distinct CDR3 sequences, 50% to 60% seen once. Before being chosen for sequencing, patients had shown CD8+CD57+ cell expansion by flow cytometry. Everyone among the patients had severe acquired aplastic anemia. All patients were therapy-naive when blood was sampled. The CDR3 runs to 10 residues. Germline CDR1 is SNHLY and CDR2 is FYNNEI. V dropped 11 bases and J dropped 7; count of bases not matched to a gene: 0.

The rearrangement joins TRBV2 to TRBJ2-1; TRBD1 matches 9 bases. The sample consisted of sorted CD4+, CD8+, or CD8+CD57+ T cells (not recorded which) from PBMCs. The TCR comes from a human donor with aplastic anemia. CDR3 bases: TGTGCCGGACAGGGGAATGAGCAGTTCTTC. It codes for CAGQGNEQFF.